Presented here are 16 T cell receptor beta chains from one specimen sequenced in a study of CD8 T cells in Susac syndrome. With random hexamers, about 0.5 to 1 ug RNA was reverse transcribed. TCRdb reanalysed the immunoSEQ multiplex PCR reads using MiXCR and keeps one entry per CDR3 protein. Of about 150,000 distinct CDR3 sequences detected, 90% to 95% appear once; the ten largest clones hold roughly 0.098%. Material: CD4+ T cells from PBMCs. The receptor source for this set is a human donor with multiple sclerosis.

The chain joins TRBV5-1 to TRBJ1-1; D remains unclear. V was trimmed by 0 bases and J by 9 bases, leaving 12 bases between them. CDR3 length: 13 residues. CDR1 is SGHRS and CDR2 is YFSETQ in the germline V gene. This CDR3 reads CASSLEVWQQAFF. Written as DNA, the CDR3 is TGCGCCAGCAGCTTGGAGGTTTGGCAGCAAGCTTTCTTT.

The count of this clonotype is one. This chain uses TRBV2 with TRBJ1-1; 8 positions agree with TRBD1. V lost 7 bases to trimming and J lost 5 bases; unmatched junction nucleotides: 12. Germline-derived CDR1 and CDR2 are SNHLY and FYNNEI. The CDR3 is 15 amino acids. CDR3: CASNGQGTLGTEAFF. DNA for the CDR3: TGTGCCAGCAATGGACAGGGCACGCTGGGGACTGAAGCTTTCTTT.

This chain links TRBV18 with TRBJ2-7; unclear D gene. This CDR3 spans 13 amino acids. Germline-derived CDR1 and CDR2 are KGHSH and LQKENI. The ends were cut back, 3 bases at V and 5 bases at J, with 11 bases in the middle. This chain's CDR3 is CASSPMSRDEQYF. As DNA, the CDR3 is TGTGCCAGCTCACCTATGTCCCGGGACGAGCAGTACTTC.

The chain links TRBV28 to TRBJ2-7; 14 bases fit TRBD2. The V gene end was trimmed by 7 bases and the J gene end by 3 bases; junction bases not matched to a gene: 5. Per germline, CDR1 MDHEN and CDR2 SYDVKM. CDR3 length: 15 amino acids. The DNA of the CDR3 is TGTGCCAGCACCCAAGGGACTAGCGGGGGCTACGAGCAGTACTTC. The encoded protein is CASTQGTSGGYEQYF. Using reference TRBV28 and TRBJ2-7 for the parts outside the CDR3, the full variable domain is DVKVTQSSRYLVKRTGEKVFLECVQDMDHENMFWYRQDPGLGLRLIYFSYDVKMKEKGDIPEGYSVSREKKERFSLILESASTNQTSMYLCASTQGTSGGYEQYFGPGTRLTVT.

The genes are TRBV6-6 and TRBJ2-2; D remains unclear. V lost 6 bases and J lost 0, with 11 bases in between. Per germline, CDR1 MNHNY and CDR2 SVGAGI (reference sequence). The CDR3 contains 15 residues. The chain's CDR3 is CASSNMAANTGELFF. The CDR3 DNA sequence: TGTGCCAGCAGCAACATGGCGGCGAACACCGGGGAGCTGTTTTTT.

V and J are TRBV12-3 or TRBV12-4 and TRBJ1-4, with unresolved D. The ends were cut back, 6 bases at V and 8 bases at J, with 19 bases in the middle. This CDR3 comprises 15 residues. This chain's CDR3 is CASSPSGPLSEKLFF. CDR3 in DNA: TGTGCCAGCAGCCCCAGCGGACCTCTATCCGAAAAACTGTTTTTT.

CDR3 DNA: TGTGCCAGCAGTCTGAACAGGGCCTTGGGTGAAAAACTGTTTTTT. Translation: CASSLNRALGEKLFF. V is TRBV27 and J is TRBJ1-4, with D possibly TRBD1 on 6 matching bases. V lost 5 bases, J lost 7 bases, and 17 bases lay in between. Germline assignment: CDR1 MNHEY and CDR2 SMNVEV (reference sequence). There are 15 residues in the CDR3. The variable domain in full, with the rest retrieved from reference TRBV27 and TRBJ1-4, is EAQVTQNPRYLITVTGKKLTVTCSQNMNHEYMSWYRQDPGLGLRQIYYSMNVEVTDKGDVPEGYKVSRKEKRNFPLILESPSPNQTSLYFCASSLNRALGEKLFFGSGTQLSVL.

This sequence joins TRBV5-4 and TRBJ2-5; 8 bases line up with TRBD2. After removal of 0 bases from V and 4 bases from J, the junction contained 8 bases not matched to a gene. The germline gives CDR1 SGHNT, CDR2 YYREEE (reference sequence). The CDR3 has 16 amino acids. This CDR3 reads CASSLGPGREGETQYF. The CDR3, as DNA: TGTGCCAGCAGCTTGGGGCCGGGACGGGAGGGAGAGACCCAGTACTTC. Filled out from reference TRBV5-4 and TRBJ2-5, the complete variable domain reads ETGVTQSPTHLIKTRGQQVTLRCSSQSGHNTVSWYQQALGQGPQFIFQYYREEENGRGNFPPRFSGLQFPNYSSELNVNALELDDSALYLCASSLGPGREGETQYFGPGTRLLVL.

The rearrangement uses TRBV19 and TRBJ2-7; TRBD1 matches 10 bases. The CDR3 runs 15 residues. The germline CDR1 and CDR2 sequences are LNHDA and SQIVND (reference sequence). Unmatched junction bases numbered 2, after V lost 0 bases and J lost 3 bases. The CDR3 here is CASSIDWDRGYEQYF. The CDR3 region has the DNA TGTGCCAGTAGTATAGATTGGGACAGGGGCTACGAGCAGTACTTC.

The chain recombines TRBV5-1 with TRBJ2-7; the match to TRBD1 covers 9 bases. The V gene's germline CDR1 is SGHRS and CDR2 YFSETQ. Germline trimming cut 9 bases from V and 6 bases from J; bases unmatched to any gene: 10. This CDR3 is built from 13 residues. CDR3 region: CATKEQGAGEQYF. The CDR3 DNA follows: TGCGCCACCAAGGAACAGGGGGCTGGCGAGCAGTACTTC.

V is TRBV4-3 and J is TRBJ2-7; TRBD1 might be the D (7 bases). CDR1 is LGHNA, CDR2 YSLEER, per germline. Trimming stripped 0 bases from V and 4 bases from J, with 16 bases between. CDR3 length equals 16 residues. Here the CDR3 DNA reads TGCGCCAGCAGCCAAGACGGGGCAGGGGGGTATTACGAGCAGTACTTC. Amino acid sequence: CASSQDGAGGYYEQYF.

This chain joins TRBV3-1 and TRBJ1-6; D possibly corresponds to TRBD1 (6 bases). Trimming stripped 2 bases from V and 8 bases from J, with 22 bases between. The CDR3 loop spans 18 amino acids. Germline V CDR1 and CDR2: LGHDT, YNNKEL (reference sequence). The CDR3 DNA sequence: TGTGCCAGCAGCCAACGTAAAGAGGGGGGACAAATCTATTCACCCCTCCACTTT. It codes for CASSQRKEGGQIYSPLHF.

The J gene is TRBJ2-2, the V gene TRBV5-1, with D possibly being TRBD1 or TRBD2 (6 bases each). The CDR3 totals 15 residues. Trimming took off 4 bases at V and 6 bases at J, with 16 bases between the two ends. The germline V gene encodes CDR1 SGHRS and CDR2 YFSETQ. The CDR3 DNA sequence: TGCGCCAGCAGCCGCGGGACAATAGACCCCGGGGAGCTGTTTTTT. Amino acid sequence: CASSRGTIDPGELFF.

This rearrangement joins TRBV12-3 or TRBV12-4 to TRBJ2-7; D is perhaps TRBD2 (8 bases). The CDR3 has 14 amino acids. Trimming stripped 6 bases from V and 3 bases from J, with 15 bases between. CDR3 sequence (DNA): TGTGCCAGCAGCCCGGGGGGGACAGACTACGAGCAGTACTTC. Translation: CASSPGGTDYEQYF.

The chain joins TRBV9 to TRBJ2-3; no reliable D call. Per the germline V gene, CDR1 is SGDLS and CDR2 is YYNGEE. The V end lost 2 bases, the J end lost 6 bases, and 13 bases lay between the germline ends. This CDR3 contains 14 residues. As DNA, the CDR3 is TGTGCCAGCAGCGTGACCGCGCTCGGGGATACGCAGTATTTT. The encoded protein is CASSVTALGDTQYF.

CDR3 region: CASSLFQGGYEQYF. In nucleotides, the CDR3 is TGCGCCAGCAGCTTGTTCCAGGGGGGGTACGAGCAGTACTTC. The V gene is TRBV5-1, the J gene TRBJ2-7; the D gene could be TRBD1 or TRBD2 (7 bases each). The CDR3 runs to 14 residues. Germline lookup yields CDR1 SGHRS and CDR2 YFSETQ. V was clipped by 1 base and J by 4 bases, with 12 bases between them.